A single T cell receptor (beta chain) is shown here with its context. The data stem from a study of control samples from healthy donors and cancer patients. Generated by immunoSEQ multiplex PCR, the TCRdb table keeps only in-frame clones and is missing some. The table records 120,000 or so clones, around nine tenths of them present only once. The sample was blood. This clonotype was sampled from a man aged 25 to 40 in good health.

The chain's CDR3 is CAISDEWEERSYEQYV. The CDR3 DNA is TGTGCCATCAGTGACGAGTGGGAGGAGAGGTCCTACGAGCAGTACGTC. The genes are TRBV10-3 and TRBJ2-7, with D possibly being TRBD2 (6 bases). Trimming shortened V by 3 bases and J by 1 base, and 16 bases separated the two germline ends. The CDR3 is 16 amino acids. CDR1 and CDR2 from the germline V gene are ENHRY and SYGVKD.